Listed below are T cell receptor beta chains from one sample, sequenced in a study of PD-L1 blockade in urothelial cancer. Clones were sequenced by immunoSEQ multiplex PCR, and TCRdb holds only the in-frame ones, with some missing. The sample lists 100,000 to 150,000 clones, more than 75% occurring once. The sequencing here drew on PBMCs, taken around atezolizumab (anti-PD-L1) treatment. These receptors all come from a man between 50 and 59 years old with urothelial cancer. CDR3s include the opening cysteine and the closing phenylalanine or tryptophan. A D gene is named only where the DNA matches it firmly. For some rows the clone size is stated as once, few or many, or as a class when expanded; others skip it.

TRBJ1-2 | TRBV19 | NA | NA | CATYVGGSSPMGYTF | TGTGCCACTTACGTCGGGGGATCCTCTCCTATGGGCTACACCTTC
TRBJ2-7 | TRBV30 | TRBD2 | NA | CAWSRTSSYEQYF | TGTGCCTGGAGCCGGACTAGCTCCTACGAGCAGTACTTC
TRBJ1-5 | TRBV2 | NA | NA | CASRDEGQPQHF | TGTGCCAGCAGGGACGAGGGTCAGCCCCAGCATTTT
TRBJ2-3 | TRBV19 | NA | NA | CASSIGGFTDTQYF | TGTGCCAGTAGTATTGGAGGTTTCACAGATACGCAGTATTTT
TRBJ2-2 | TRBV7-3 | TRBD2 | NA | CASSPSGRGGTGELFF | TGTGCCAGCAGCCCGAGCGGGAGAGGCGGCACCGGGGAGCTGTTTTTT
TRBJ2-7 | TRBV9 | TRBD2 | once | CASSVGSGSSYEQYF | TGTGCCAGCAGCGTAGGCAGCGGGAGCTCCTACGAGCAGTACTTC
TRBJ2-1 | TRBV7-7 | NA | NA | CASSFAEFGEQFF | TGTGCTAGCAGCTTTGCGGAGTTCGGTGAGCAGTTCTTC
TRBJ1-6 | TRBV30 | NA | NA | CAWTRAGNSPLHF | TGTGCCTGGACGAGGGCAGGAAATTCACCCCTCCACTTT
TRBJ2-6 | TRBV19 | NA | NA | CASSKSGVGANVLTF | TGTGCCAGTAGTAAGTCAGGGGTTGGGGCCAACGTCCTGACTTTC
TRBJ2-3 | TRBV7-9 | NA | NA | CASSLFRGSTDTQYF | TGTGCCAGCAGCTTGTTTCGCGGTAGCACAGATACGCAGTATTTT
TRBJ2-2 | TRBV12-5 | TRBD1 | NA | CASGRQGAGTGELFF | TGTGCTAGTGGTCGGCAGGGGGCCGGCACCGGGGAGCTGTTTTTT
TRBJ2-1 | TRBV10-3 | NA | NA | CAISDSTSNEQFF | TGTGCCATCAGTGATAGTACTAGCAATGAGCAGTTCTTC
TRBJ2-3 | TRBV10-3 | NA | NA | CAIMERNTDTQYF | TGTGCCATCATGGAGCGGAACACAGATACGCAGTATTTT
TRBJ2-1 | TRBV9 | TRBD2 | NA | CASSVGTSGSNEQFF | TGTGCCAGCAGCGTAGGGACTAGCGGGAGCAATGAGCAGTTCTTC
TRBJ2-5 | TRBV15 | NA | NA | CATSRVSGTQETQYF | TGTGCCACCAGCAGAGTTTCGGGGACACAAGAGACCCAGTACTTC
TRBJ1-1 | TRBV18 | NA | NA | CASSSGQRHTEAFF | TGTGCCAGCTCGTCCGGACAAAGGCACACTGAAGCTTTCTTT
TRBJ1-4 | TRBV5-4 | NA | NA | CASRSGLDEKLFF | TGTGCCAGCAGATCGGGGTTGGATGAAAAACTGTTTTTT
TRBJ1-1 | TRBV7-2 | TRBD1 | once | CASSLQTGLTEAFF | TGTGCCAGCAGCTTACAGACAGGGCTAACTGAAGCTTTCTTT
TRBJ1-2 | TRBV4-1 | NA | NA | CASSQDRIPTLYGYTF | TGCGCCAGCAGCCAAGACAGGATCCCGACGCTCTATGGCTACACCTTC
TRBJ2-6 | TRBV15 | NA | NA | CATSRDTSSGANVLTF | TGTGCCACCAGCAGAGATACGAGCTCTGGGGCCAACGTCCTGACTTTC
TRBJ1-2 | TRBV11-3 | NA | NA | CASSLVSGIHGYTF | TGTGCCAGCAGCTTAGTAAGCGGGATTCATGGCTACACCTTC
TRBJ2-1 | TRBV7-2 | TRBD2 | once | CASSSSGTSGSHEQFF | TGTGCCAGCAGCTCATCCGGGACTAGCGGGAGCCATGAGCAGTTCTTC
TRBJ2-3 | TRBV5-8 | NA | NA | CASSAWGDLPGTDTQYF | TGTGCCAGCAGCGCCTGGGGAGATCTGCCCGGCACAGATACGCAGTATTTT
TRBJ2-2 | TRBV27 | TRBD2 | NA | CASSLDYGTSGRKWTGELFF | TGTGCCAGCAGTTTAGATTACGGGACTAGCGGGAGAAAGTGGACCGGGGAGCTGTTTTTT
TRBJ2-4 | TRBV30 | TRBD1 | NA | CAWRLGQGVAKNIQYF | TGTGCCTGGAGACTAGGACAGGGGGTGGCCAAAAACATTCAGTACTTC
TRBJ2-1 | TRBV5-6 | NA | NA | CASSFLQDYNEQFF | TGTGCCAGCAGCTTCTTACAGGACTACAATGAGCAGTTCTTC
TRBJ1-5 | TRBV7-2 | TRBD1 | NA | CASSLDATGVGQPQHF | TGTGCCAGCAGCTTAGACGCGACAGGGGTGGGGCAGCCCCAGCATTTT
TRBJ1-6 | TRBV6-1 | NA | once | CASSDRTIENSPLHF | TGTGCCAGCAGTGACCGGACTATTGAGAACTCACCCCTCCACTTT
TRBJ1-1 | TRBV7-9 | NA | NA | CASSLSPSTEAFF | TGTGCCAGCAGCTTATCACCGAGCACTGAAGCTTTCTTT
TRBJ1-2 | TRBV15 | NA | NA | CATSRDAGQLYGYTF | TGTGCCACCAGCAGAGATGCCGGACAGCTCTATGGCTACACCTTC
TRBJ2-5 | TRBV4-2 | TRBD2 | NA | CASSQRALAGQETQYF | TGTGCCAGCAGCCAACGCGCATTAGCGGGACAAGAGACCCAGTACTTC
TRBJ1-6 | TRBV4-2 | NA | NA | CASSQLQGSNSPLHF | TGTGCCAGCAGCCAATTACAGGGTTCTAATTCACCCCTCCACTTT
TRBJ2-1 | TRBV6-6 | NA | NA | CASSYQTRNEQFF | TGTGCCAGCAGTTACCAAACTAGGAATGAGCAGTTCTTC
TRBJ1-1 | TRBV4-2 | NA | NA | CASSHTPGELNTEAFF | TGTGCCAGCAGCCATACCCCCGGGGAGTTGAACACTGAAGCTTTCTTT
TRBJ1-6 | TRBV9 | NA | NA | CASSVTRALGDSPLHF | TGTGCCAGCAGCGTAACCAGGGCGCTTGGGGATTCACCCCTCCACTTT